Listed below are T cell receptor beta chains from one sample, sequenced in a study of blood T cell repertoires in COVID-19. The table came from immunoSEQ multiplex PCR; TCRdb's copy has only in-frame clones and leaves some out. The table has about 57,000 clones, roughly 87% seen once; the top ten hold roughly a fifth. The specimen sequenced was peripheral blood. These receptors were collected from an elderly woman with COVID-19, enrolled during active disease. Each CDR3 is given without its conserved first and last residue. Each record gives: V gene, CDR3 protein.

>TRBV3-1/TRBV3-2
ASSPRLGLSNYEQY
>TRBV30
AWSVGGGNQPQH
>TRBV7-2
ASNQSPDRGLTDTQY
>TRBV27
ASSFWGPSSYNEQF
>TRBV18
ASSPSFGVSGNTIY
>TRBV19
ASSTPDRGEAF
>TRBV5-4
ASSLGGLKSSYEQY
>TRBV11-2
ASSPEWVTGHSYEQY
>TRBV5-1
ASSLAGSRAYEQY
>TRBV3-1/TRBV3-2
ASSQVQGAGQPQH
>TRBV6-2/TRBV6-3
ASSSSGLNTEAF
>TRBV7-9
ASSSRDRVNQETQY
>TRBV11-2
ASSLEGQGIYEQY
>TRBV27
ASSSVSTSGNTEAF
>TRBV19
ASSNRQLVDSPLH
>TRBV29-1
SVSIGEGETQY
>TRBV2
ASRVTGGNTEAF
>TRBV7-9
ASSLAQTGAHEQY
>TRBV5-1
ASSMSGGSDTQY
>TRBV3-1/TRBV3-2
ASSQDGARRNEQF
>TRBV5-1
ASSGFTYNEQF
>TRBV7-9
ASSLRDRGSYNEQF
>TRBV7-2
ASSLAPLAGMGFGMI
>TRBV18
ASSPLRATDTQY
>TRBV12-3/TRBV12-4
ASSLLSSTEAF
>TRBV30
AWSDRGLGYT
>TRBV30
AWGGDTGELF
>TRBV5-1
ASSLGGTVKYGYT
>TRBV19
ASKTSGGSDTQY
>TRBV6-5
ASSYRTGYTEAF
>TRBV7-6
ASSPVTKLAGVADTQY